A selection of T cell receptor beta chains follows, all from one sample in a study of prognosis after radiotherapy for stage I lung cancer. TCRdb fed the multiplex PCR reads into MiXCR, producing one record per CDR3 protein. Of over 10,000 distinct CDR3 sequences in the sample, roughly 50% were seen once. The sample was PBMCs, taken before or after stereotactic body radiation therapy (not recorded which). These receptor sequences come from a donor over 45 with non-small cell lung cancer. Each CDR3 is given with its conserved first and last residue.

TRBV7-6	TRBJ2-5	CASSLPGPSLGETQYF
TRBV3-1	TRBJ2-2	CASSGQGATGELFF
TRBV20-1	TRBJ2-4	CSARTQPGAHVQYF
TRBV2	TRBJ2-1	CASRRLSGIPSNEQFF
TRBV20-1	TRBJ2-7	CSARDEDRSANEQYF
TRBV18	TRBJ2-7	CASSHTTGWEQYF
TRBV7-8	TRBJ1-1	CASSLVRRGGNTEAFF
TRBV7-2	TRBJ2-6	CASSDVRAGASWANVLTF
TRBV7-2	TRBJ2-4	CASSFTPVWGAKNIQYF
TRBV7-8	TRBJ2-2	CASSPIGELWRELFF
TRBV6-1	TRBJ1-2	CASTNEGGGGYTF
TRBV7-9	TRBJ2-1	CASSLDPNGGEQFF
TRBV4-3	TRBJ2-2	CASSPGTGNTGELFF
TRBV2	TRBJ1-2	CASSVSYYGYTF
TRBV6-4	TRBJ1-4	CASSLQGVEKLFF
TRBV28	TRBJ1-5	CASRRQGNQPQHF
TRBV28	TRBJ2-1	CASSLGTVYSSYNEQFF
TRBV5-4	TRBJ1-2	CASSLRDCVDGYTF
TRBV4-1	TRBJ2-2	CASRQQETTNTGELFF
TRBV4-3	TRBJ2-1	CASSQTGLVYNEQFF
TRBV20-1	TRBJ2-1	CSADDFYNEQFF
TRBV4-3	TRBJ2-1	CASSQVPYNEQFF
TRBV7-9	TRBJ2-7	CASSFRATGREQYF
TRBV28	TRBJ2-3	CASRGTSGINTQYF
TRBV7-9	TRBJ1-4	CASNPHQGSYEKLFF
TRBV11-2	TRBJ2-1	CASSLSSGTGPFF
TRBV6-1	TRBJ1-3	CASSTGQGVNTIYF
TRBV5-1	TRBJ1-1	CASSATGTGAEAFF
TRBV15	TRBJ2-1	CATSRGLAEYNEQFF
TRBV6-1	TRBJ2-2	CASSPLGGNTGELFF
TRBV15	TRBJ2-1	CATSRTLAGGSYNEQFF
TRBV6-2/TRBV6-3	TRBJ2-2	CASSYSGLTNTGELFF
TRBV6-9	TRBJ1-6	CASSYSGTWSPLHF
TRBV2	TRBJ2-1	CASSLTGGSNNEQFF
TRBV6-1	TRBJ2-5	CASSANRVAQETQYF
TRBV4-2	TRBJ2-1	CASSTRTSGRDNEEFF
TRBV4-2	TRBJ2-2	CASSPSRGGGSNTGELFF
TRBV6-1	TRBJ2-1	CASSPGLAGVLMGEQF
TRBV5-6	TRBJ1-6	CASSSSSYNSPLHF
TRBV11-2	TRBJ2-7	CASSAISGTAYEQYF
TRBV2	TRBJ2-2	CASRGQANTGELFF
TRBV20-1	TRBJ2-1	CSAFVATLKALNEQFF
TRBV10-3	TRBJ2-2	CAISERGTGELFF
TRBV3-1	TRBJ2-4	CASSRTSGTGVQYF
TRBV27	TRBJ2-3	CASSLSWREMDTQYF